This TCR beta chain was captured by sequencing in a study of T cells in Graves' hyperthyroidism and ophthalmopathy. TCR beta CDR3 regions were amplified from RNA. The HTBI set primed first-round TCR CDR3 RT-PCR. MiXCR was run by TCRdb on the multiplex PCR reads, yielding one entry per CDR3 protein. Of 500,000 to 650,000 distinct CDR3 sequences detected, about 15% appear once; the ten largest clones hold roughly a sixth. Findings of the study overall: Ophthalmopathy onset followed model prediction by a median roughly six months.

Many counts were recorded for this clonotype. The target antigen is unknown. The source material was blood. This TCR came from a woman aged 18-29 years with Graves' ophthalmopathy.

The CDR3 DNA reads as TGTGCCAGCAGTGTTTCTCGAGGCTTTAATGAAAAACTGTTTTTT. Protein product: CASSVSRGFNEKLFF. The gene calls are TRBV27 and TRBJ1-4, with unresolved D. This CDR3 region has 15 residues. Germline CDR1 is MNHEY and CDR2 is SMNVEV (reference sequence). The V end lost 5 bases, the J end lost 4 bases, and 14 bases lay between the germline ends. The full variable domain, in which reference TRBV27 and TRBJ1-4 provide the parts outside the CDR3, is EAQVTQNPRYLITVTGKKLTVTCSQNMNHEYMSWYRQDPGLGLRQIYYSMNVEVTDKGDVPEGYKVSRKEKRNFPLILESPSPNQTSLYFCASSVSRGFNEKLFFGSGTQLSVL.